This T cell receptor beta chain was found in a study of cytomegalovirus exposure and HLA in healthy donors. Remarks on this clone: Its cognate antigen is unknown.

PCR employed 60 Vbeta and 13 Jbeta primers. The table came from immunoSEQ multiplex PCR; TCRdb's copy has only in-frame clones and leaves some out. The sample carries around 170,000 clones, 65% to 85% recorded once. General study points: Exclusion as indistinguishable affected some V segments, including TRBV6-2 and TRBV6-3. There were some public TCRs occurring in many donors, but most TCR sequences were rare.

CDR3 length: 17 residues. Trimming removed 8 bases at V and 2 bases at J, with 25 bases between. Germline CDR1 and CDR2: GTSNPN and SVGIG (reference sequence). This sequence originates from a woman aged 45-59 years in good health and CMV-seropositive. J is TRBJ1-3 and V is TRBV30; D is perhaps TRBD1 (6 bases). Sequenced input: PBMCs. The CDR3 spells CARSPGHLEPTGNTIYF. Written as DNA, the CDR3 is TGTGCCAGGTCTCCGGGACACCTTGAGCCCACTGGAAACACCATATATTTT.